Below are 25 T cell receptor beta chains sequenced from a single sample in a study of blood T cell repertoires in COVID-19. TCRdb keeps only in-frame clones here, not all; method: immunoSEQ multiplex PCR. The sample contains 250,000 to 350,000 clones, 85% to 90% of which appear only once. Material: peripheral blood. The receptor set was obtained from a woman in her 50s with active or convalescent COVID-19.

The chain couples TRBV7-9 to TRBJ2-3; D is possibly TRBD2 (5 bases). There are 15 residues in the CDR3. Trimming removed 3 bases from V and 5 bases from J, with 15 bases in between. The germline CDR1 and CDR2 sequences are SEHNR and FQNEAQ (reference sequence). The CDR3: CASSFIEGAIDTQYF. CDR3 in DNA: TGTGCCAGCAGCTTCATTGAGGGAGCGATAGATACGCAGTATTTT.

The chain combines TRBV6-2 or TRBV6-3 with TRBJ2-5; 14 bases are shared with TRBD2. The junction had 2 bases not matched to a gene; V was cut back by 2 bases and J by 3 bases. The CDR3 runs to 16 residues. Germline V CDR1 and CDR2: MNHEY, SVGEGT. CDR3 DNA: TGTGCCAGCAGTTACGGACTAGCGGGGGGTGAAGAGACCCAGTACTTC. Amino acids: CASSYGLAGGEETQYF.

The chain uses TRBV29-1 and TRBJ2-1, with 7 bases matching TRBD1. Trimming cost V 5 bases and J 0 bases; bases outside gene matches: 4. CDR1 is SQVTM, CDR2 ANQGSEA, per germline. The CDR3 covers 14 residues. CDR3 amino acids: CSVTGASSYNEQFF. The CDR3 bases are TGCAGCGTTACAGGGGCTAGCTCCTACAATGAGCAGTTCTTC.

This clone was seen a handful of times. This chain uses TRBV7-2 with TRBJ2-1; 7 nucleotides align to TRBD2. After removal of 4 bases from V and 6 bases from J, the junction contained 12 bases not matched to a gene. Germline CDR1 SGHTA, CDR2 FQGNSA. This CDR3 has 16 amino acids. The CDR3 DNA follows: TGTGCCAGCAGCTCGGGGGGAAACCCGATACGCAATGAGCAGTTCTTC. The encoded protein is CASSSGGNPIRNEQFF.

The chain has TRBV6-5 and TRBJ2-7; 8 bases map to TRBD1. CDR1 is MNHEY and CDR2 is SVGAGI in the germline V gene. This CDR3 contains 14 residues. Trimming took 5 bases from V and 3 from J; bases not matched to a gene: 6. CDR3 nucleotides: TGTGCCAGCAGTCCCCGGACAGGGAGCTACGAGCAGTACTTC. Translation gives CASSPRTGSYEQYF.

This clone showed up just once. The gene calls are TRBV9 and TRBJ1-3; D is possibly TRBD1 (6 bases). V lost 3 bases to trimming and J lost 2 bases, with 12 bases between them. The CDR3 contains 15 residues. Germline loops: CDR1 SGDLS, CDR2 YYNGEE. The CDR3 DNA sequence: TGTGCCAGCAGCGCCTCACAGGGCCCTGGAAACACCATATATTTT. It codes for CASSASQGPGNTIYF.

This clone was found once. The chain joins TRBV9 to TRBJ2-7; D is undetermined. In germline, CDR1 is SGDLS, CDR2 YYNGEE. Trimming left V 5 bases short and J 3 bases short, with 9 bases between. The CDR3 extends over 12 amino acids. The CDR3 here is CASSPNYYEQYF. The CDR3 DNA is TGTGCCAGCAGTCCTAATTACTACGAGCAGTACTTC.

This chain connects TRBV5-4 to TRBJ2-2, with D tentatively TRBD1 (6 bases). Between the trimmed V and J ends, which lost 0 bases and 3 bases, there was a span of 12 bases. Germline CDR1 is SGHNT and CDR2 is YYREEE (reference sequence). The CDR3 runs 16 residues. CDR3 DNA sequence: TGTGCCAGCAGCTTGGACAGGGATAAGTACACCGGGGAGCTGTTTTTT. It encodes CASSLDRDKYTGELFF.

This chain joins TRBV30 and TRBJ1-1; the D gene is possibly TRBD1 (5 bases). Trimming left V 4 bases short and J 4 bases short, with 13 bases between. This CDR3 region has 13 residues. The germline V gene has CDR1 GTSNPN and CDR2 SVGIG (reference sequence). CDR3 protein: CAWTENGGTEAFF. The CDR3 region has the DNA TGTGCCTGGACGGAGAACGGGGGCACTGAAGCTTTCTTT. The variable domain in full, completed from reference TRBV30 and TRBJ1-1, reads SQTIHQWPATLVQPVGSPLSLECTVEGTSNPNLYWYRQAAGRGLQLLFYSVGIGQISSEVPQNLSASRPQDRQFILSSKKLLLSDSGFYLCAWTENGGTEAFFGQGTRLTVV.

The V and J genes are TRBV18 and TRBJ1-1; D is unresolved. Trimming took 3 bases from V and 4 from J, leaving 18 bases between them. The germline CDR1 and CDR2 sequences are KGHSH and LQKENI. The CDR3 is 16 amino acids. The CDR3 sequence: CASSPRGFAGGTEAFF. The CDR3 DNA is TGTGCCAGCTCACCGCGGGGATTTGCGGGTGGCACTGAAGCTTTCTTT.

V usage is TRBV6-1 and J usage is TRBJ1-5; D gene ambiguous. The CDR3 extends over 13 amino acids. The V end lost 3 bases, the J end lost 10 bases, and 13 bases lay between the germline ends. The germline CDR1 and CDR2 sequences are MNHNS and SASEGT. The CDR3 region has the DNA TGTGCCAGCAGTGAGTCTAGCAAAGGACCCCAGCATTTT. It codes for CASSESSKGPQHF.

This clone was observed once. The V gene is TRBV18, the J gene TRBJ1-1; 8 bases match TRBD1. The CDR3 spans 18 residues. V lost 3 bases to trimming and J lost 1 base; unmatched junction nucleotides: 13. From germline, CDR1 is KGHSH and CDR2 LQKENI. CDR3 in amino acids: CASSPLGQAWGANTEAFF. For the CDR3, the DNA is TGTGCCAGCTCACCTTTGGGACAGGCGTGGGGGGCGAACACTGAAGCTTTCTTT.

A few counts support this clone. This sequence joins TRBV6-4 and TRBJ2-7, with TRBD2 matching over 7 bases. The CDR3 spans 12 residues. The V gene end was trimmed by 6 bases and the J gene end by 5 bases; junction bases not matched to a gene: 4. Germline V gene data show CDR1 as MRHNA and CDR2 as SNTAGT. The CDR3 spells CASRTSFDEQYF. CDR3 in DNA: TGTGCCAGCAGGACTAGCTTCGACGAGCAGTACTTC.

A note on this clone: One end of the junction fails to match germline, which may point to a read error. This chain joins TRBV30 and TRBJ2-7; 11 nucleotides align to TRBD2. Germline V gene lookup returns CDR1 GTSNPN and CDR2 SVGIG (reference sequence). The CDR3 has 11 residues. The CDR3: CAWHQTGTSGF. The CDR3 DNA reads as TGTGCCTGGCACCAAACCGGGACTAGCGGATTC. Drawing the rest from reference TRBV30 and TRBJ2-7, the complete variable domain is SQTIHQWPATLVQPVGSPLSLECTVEGTSNPNLYWYRQAAGRGLQLLFYSVGIGQISSEVPQNLSASRPQDRQFILSSKKLLLSDSGFYLCAWHQTGTSGFGPGTRLTVT.

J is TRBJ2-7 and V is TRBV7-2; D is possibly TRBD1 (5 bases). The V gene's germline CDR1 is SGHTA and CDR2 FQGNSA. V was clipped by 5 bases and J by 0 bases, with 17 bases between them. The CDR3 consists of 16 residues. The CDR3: CASSPPWGRSSYEQYF. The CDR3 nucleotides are TGTGCCAGCAGCCCCCCCTGGGGCCGCAGCTCCTACGAGCAGTACTTC.

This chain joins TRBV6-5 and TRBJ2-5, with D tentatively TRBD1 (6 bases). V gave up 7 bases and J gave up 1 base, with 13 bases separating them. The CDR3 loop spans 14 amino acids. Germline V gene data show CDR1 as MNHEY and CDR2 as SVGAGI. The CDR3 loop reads CASTSGDLQETQYF. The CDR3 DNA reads TGTGCCAGCACTTCAGGGGACCTCCAAGAGACCCAGTACTTC.

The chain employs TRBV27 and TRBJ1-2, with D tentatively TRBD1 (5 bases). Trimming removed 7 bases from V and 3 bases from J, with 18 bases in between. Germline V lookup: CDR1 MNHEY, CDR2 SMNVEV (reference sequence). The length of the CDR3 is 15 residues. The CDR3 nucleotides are TGTGCCAGCACCTCCCGTCCACAGGCCCACTATGGCTACACCTTC. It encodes CASTSRPQAHYGYTF.

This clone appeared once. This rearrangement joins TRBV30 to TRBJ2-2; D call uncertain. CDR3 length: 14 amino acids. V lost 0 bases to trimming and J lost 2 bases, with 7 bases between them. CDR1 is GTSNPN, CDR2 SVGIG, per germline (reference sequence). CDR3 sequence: CAWSVTRNTGELFF. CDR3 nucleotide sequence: TGTGCCTGGAGTGTGACTCGTAACACCGGGGAGCTGTTTTTT.

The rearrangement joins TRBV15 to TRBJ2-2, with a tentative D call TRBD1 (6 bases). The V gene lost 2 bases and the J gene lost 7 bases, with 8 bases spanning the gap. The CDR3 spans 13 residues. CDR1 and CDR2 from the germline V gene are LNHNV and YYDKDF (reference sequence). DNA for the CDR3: TGTGCCACCAGCAGACAGGGGAACGGGGAGCTGTTTTTT. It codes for CATSRQGNGELFF. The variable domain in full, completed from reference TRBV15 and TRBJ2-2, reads DAMVIQNPRYQVTQFGKPVTLSCSQTLNHNVMYWYQQKSSQAPKLLFHYYDKDFNNEADTPDNFQSRRPNTSFCFLDIRSPGLGDTAMYLCATSRQGNGELFFGEGSRLTVL.

The CDR3 DNA sequence: TGTGCCAGCAGCCCTGACACCACCAGCTATGGCTACACCTTC. It yields the protein CASSPDTTSYGYTF. The rearrangement joins TRBV11-2 to TRBJ1-2; D unresolved. This CDR3 has 14 residues. The V gene's germline CDR1 is SGHAT and CDR2 FQNNGV. V was trimmed by 5 bases and J by 4 bases, leaving 14 bases between them.

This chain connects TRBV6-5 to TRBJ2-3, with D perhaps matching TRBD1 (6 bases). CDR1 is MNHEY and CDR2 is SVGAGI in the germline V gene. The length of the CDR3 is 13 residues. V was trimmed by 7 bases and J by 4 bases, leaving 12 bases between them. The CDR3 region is CASKKGVPDTQYF. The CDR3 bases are TGTGCCAGCAAGAAGGGGGTCCCAGATACGCAGTATTTT.

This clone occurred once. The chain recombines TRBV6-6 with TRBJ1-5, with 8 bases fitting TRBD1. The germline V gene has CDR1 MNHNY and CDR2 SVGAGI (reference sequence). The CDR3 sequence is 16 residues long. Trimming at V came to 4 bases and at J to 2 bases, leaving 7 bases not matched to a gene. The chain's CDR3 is CASSSNDRGGNQPQHF. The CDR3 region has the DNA TGTGCCAGCAGTTCAAACGACAGGGGAGGCAATCAGCCCCAGCATTTT.

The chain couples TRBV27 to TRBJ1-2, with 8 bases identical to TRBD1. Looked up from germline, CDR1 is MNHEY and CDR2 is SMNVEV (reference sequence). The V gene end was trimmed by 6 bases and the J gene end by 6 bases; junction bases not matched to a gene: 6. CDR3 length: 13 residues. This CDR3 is CASSSTGANGYTF. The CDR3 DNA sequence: TGTGCCAGCAGCTCGACAGGGGCCAATGGCTACACCTTC.

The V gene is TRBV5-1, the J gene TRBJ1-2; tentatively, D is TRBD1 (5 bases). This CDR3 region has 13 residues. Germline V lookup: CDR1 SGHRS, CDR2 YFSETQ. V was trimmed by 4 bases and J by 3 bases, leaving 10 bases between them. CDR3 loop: CASSLDRYYGYTF. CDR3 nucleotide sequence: TGCGCCAGCAGCCTCGACAGATACTATGGCTACACCTTC. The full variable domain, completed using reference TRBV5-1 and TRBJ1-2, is KAGVTQTPRYLIKTRGQQVTLSCSPISGHRSVSWYQQTPGQGLQFLFEYFSETQRNKGNFPGRFSGRQFSNSRSEMNVSTLELGDSALYLCASSLDRYYGYTFGSGTRLTVV.

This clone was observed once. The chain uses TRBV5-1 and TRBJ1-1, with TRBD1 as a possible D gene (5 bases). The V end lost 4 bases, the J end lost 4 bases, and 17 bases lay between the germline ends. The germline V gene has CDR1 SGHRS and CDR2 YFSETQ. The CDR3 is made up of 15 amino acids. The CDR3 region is CASSLAHTGVTEAFF. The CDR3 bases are TGCGCCAGCAGCCTCGCCCATACGGGGGTCACTGAAGCTTTCTTT.